Sequencing of this TCR beta chain was carried out in a study of beta chain features in type 1 diabetes. This clone occurred a few times. The antigen remains unidentified. Germline V lookup: CDR1 SEHNR, CDR2 FQNEAQ (reference sequence). Trimming cost V 2 bases and J 3 bases; bases outside gene matches: 4. CDR3 length: 14 residues. General observations from the study: All four CD4+ subsets from Type 1 diabetes patients carried moderately but significantly shorter TCRB CDR3s.

The authors reverse transcribed all of the isolated RNA, so sequencing captured expressed TCRB transcripts. Profiled with immunoSEQ multiplex PCR; TCRdb holds only in-frame clones, not every one. The profile shows 640,000 or so clones, about an eighth of them singletons. V gene TRBV7-9 combines with J gene TRBJ2-7; TRBD2 agrees at 7 bases. The sequenced sample was naive CD4+ T cells from blood. The TCR was taken from a man aged 18 to 30 with type 1 diabetes. The CDR3 reads CASSLREGYYEQYF. CDR3 coding DNA: TGTGCCAGCAGCTTAAGGGAGGGATACTACGAGCAGTACTTC.